The 17 T cell receptor beta chains reported below all come from one sample, sequenced in a study of T cells in Graves' hyperthyroidism and ophthalmopathy. TCR beta CDR3 regions were amplified from RNA. RT-PCR in the first round (using the HTBI primer set) targeted the TCR CDR3. In TCRdb, the multiplex PCR reads were re-called with MiXCR into one record per CDR3 protein. The table has more than 500,000 distinct CDR3 sequences, 35% to 50% seen once. Material for sequencing was peripheral blood or thyroid tissue (not recorded which). The source is an adult woman with Graves' disease, either hyperthyroidism or ophthalmopathy (not recorded which).

DNA for the CDR3: TGTGCCAGCACCCCCTTAGGGGATCAGCCCCAGCATTTT. Translated, it gives CASTPLGDQPQHF. This chain links TRBV7-9 with TRBJ1-5; possibly TRBD1 for D (5 bases). The CDR3 loop spans 13 amino acids. Germline assignment: CDR1 SEHNR and CDR2 FQNEAQ (reference sequence). The V end lost 7 bases, the J end lost 5 bases, and 12 bases lay between the germline ends. Filled out from reference TRBV7-9 and TRBJ1-5, the complete variable domain reads DTGVSQNPRHKITKRGQNVTFRCDPISEHNRLYWYRQTLGQGPEFLTYFQNEAQLEKSRLLSDRFSAERPKGSFSTLEIQRTEQGDSAMYLCASTPLGDQPQHFGDGTRLSIL.

This clonotype was found once. The gene calls are TRBV10-3 and TRBJ1-1; 10 bases are a match to TRBD1. The CDR3 loop spans 15 amino acids. The V and J ends lost 10 bases and 1 base, in that order; junction bases with no gene match: 9. Germline V gives CDR1 ENHRY, CDR2 SYGVKD. The CDR3: CATGGTGVWNTEAFF. The CDR3 nucleotides read TGTGCCACAGGGGGGACAGGGGTTTGGAACACTGAAGCTTTCTTT.

This clonotype was counted only a few times. In DNA, the CDR3 is TGCAGTGCTGGGGGGACGGGCACTGAAGCTTTCTTT. Translated: CSAGGTGTEAFF. The J gene is TRBJ1-1, the V gene TRBV20-1, with D tentatively TRBD1 (5 bases). The germline V and J ends were trimmed by 5 bases and 4 bases, with 11 bases remaining between them. The germline CDR1 and CDR2 sequences are DFQATT and SNEGSKA (reference sequence). There are 12 residues in the CDR3.

The V call is TRBV4-3, the J call TRBJ2-5; the D gene is possibly TRBD2 (5 bases). Germline values: CDR1 LGHNA, CDR2 YSLEER. This CDR3 spans 14 amino acids. V dropped 0 bases and J dropped 5 bases, with 10 bases sitting between them. The CDR3 is CASSQDVRGETQYF. CDR3 nucleotides: TGCGCCAGCAGCCAAGATGTCAGAGGGGAGACCCAGTACTTC.

DNA of the CDR3: TGTGCCAGCAGTTACGACGCAGGGATGGAGACCCAGTACTTC. Translating gives CASSYDAGMETQYF. V and J are TRBV6-6 and TRBJ2-5; D possibly corresponds to TRBD1 (5 bases). Germline V gene sequence: CDR1 MNHNY, CDR2 SVGAGI (reference sequence). With 2 bases removed from V and 5 bases from J, the gap between germline ends came to 12 bases. The length of the CDR3 is 14 residues.

In this sample, this clonotype turned up a few times. The rearrangement links TRBV24-1 to TRBJ2-5, with a possible D match to TRBD2 (6 bases). This CDR3 is built from 14 residues. CDR1 KGHDR and CDR2 SFDVKD come from the germline V gene. V was pared by 7 bases and J by 2 bases, with 13 bases between. The CDR3 sequence is CATSVAGRQETQYF. DNA of the CDR3: TGTGCCACCAGCGTCGCGGGACGGCAAGAGACCCAGTACTTC.

The CDR3 DNA follows: TGTGCCAGCCAACGAGGGAGCAATCAGCCCCAGCATTTT. This encodes CASQRGSNQPQHF. The chain recombines TRBV7-9 with TRBJ1-5; D is uncertain. The CDR3 has 13 amino acids. With 8 bases removed from V and 1 base from J, the gap between germline ends came to 9 bases. Germline assignment: CDR1 SEHNR and CDR2 FQNEAQ (reference sequence).

There are a few counts of this clonotype. The rearrangement joins TRBV5-5 to TRBJ1-2; D is unclear. The CDR3 contains 14 residues. Trimming shortened V by 0 bases and J by 0 bases, and 6 bases separated the two germline ends. CDR1 SGHKS and CDR2 YYEKEE come from the germline V gene (reference sequence). DNA of the CDR3: TGTGCCAGCAGCTTGGCCCCGGCTAACTATGGCTACACCTTC. This translates into CASSLAPANYGYTF.

In its sample, this clonotype was seen once. The germline gene is not matched at one end of the junction; a read error may be the cause. The chain has TRBV19 and TRBJ1-1, with D unclear. The germline gives CDR1 LNHDA, CDR2 SQIVND (reference sequence). The CDR3 totals 13 residues. The CDR3 loop reads CASTPGRNTEAYF. CDR3 bases: TGTGCCAGTACCCCAGGTCGGAACACTGAAGCTTACTTT.

In this sample, this clonotype turned up many times. V and J are TRBV29-1 and TRBJ2-2; D not certain. The CDR3 consists of 13 residues. Trimming removed 4 bases at V and 0 bases at J, with 6 bases between. Looked up from germline, CDR1 is SQVTM and CDR2 is ANQGSEA. This CDR3 is CSVVSANTGELFF. CDR3 sequence (DNA): TGCAGCGTTGTGTCGGCGAACACCGGGGAGCTGTTTTTT.

This clonotype was counted ten times or more. The gene calls are TRBV20-1 and TRBJ2-7, with D unresolved. CDR3 size: 12 residues. Germline V gene sequence: CDR1 DFQATT, CDR2 SNEGSKA (reference sequence). Trimming left V 4 bases short and J 3 bases short, with 10 bases between. The CDR3 coding sequence is TGCAGTGCTACCCTGGGAAGCTACGAGCAGTACTTC. It codes for CSATLGSYEQYF.

The V call is TRBV7-9, the J call TRBJ2-7, with 7 nucleotides matching TRBD1. The germline V gene has CDR1 SEHNR and CDR2 FQNEAQ (reference sequence). The CDR3 length is 14 residues. V dropped 4 bases and J dropped 7; count of bases not matched to a gene: 10. CDR3 residues: CASSWDSLPGEQYF. The CDR3 coding sequence is TGTGCCAGCAGCTGGGACAGTCTCCCGGGGGAGCAGTACTTC.

V and J are TRBV6-5 and TRBJ2-7; 8 nucleotides match TRBD1. Germline CDR1 and CDR2: MNHEY and SVGAGI. This CDR3 has 13 residues. With 4 bases clipped from V and 6 bases from J, the junction kept 5 bases outside the gene matches. The CDR3: CASSLGQVSEQYF. DNA of the CDR3: TGTGCCAGCAGTTTGGGACAGGTGAGCGAGCAGTACTTC.

The chain employs TRBV7-8 and TRBJ1-2; D remains unclear. Germline assignment: CDR1 SGHVS and CDR2 FQNEAQ. The CDR3 contains 12 residues. V lost 7 bases and J 3 bases, leaving 9 bases between the germline ends. CDR3 sequence: CASMGVDYGYTF. CDR3 in DNA: TGTGCCAGCATGGGAGTTGACTATGGCTACACCTTC.

The chain links TRBV24-1 to TRBJ1-2, with 7 bases aligning to TRBD1. Germline-derived CDR1 and CDR2 are KGHDR and SFDVKD. Losses at the gene ends were 1 base for V and 7 bases for J; bases not matched to a gene: 5. The CDR3 totals 14 residues. CDR3 loop: CATSDLGTAGGYTF. CDR3 in DNA: TGTGCCACCAGTGATTTAGGGACAGCCGGTGGCTACACCTTC.

The chain recombines TRBV7-3 with TRBJ1-6; 11 nucleotides line up with TRBD1. Germline values: CDR1 SGHTA, CDR2 FQGTGA. Unmatched junction bases numbered 3, after V lost 5 bases and J lost 9 bases. CDR3 length: 14 residues. DNA of the CDR3: TGTGCCAGCAGCAAGGACAGGGGGCTTTCACCCCTCCACTTT. Its protein product is CASSKDRGLSPLHF.

This clonotype was detected only a few times. Written as DNA, the CDR3 is TGTGCCTGGAGGGGACTAGCGTACACCGGGGAGCTGTTTTTT. Translation: CAWRGLAYTGELFF. V usage is TRBV30 and J usage is TRBJ2-2; 10 bases match TRBD2. The J segment lost 3 bases and the V segment lost 3 bases, leaving 1 base of the junction unmatched. This CDR3 contains 14 residues. CDR1 and CDR2 from the germline V gene are GTSNPN and SVGIG (reference sequence).